The sequence of this TCR beta chain was determined in a study of cytomegalovirus exposure and HLA in healthy donors. Regarding the study as a whole: According to a later analysis, most TCR beta chains associated with CMV appeared HLA-restricted.

A multiplex PCR was run with 60 Vbeta primers and 13 Jbeta primers. The repertoire was sequenced with immunoSEQ multiplex PCR; TCRdb's copy has only in-frame clones and lacks some. The table lists about 140,000 clones, 80% of them singletons. As concerns this clone: What it binds is unknown.

The specimen was PBMCs. This TCR was sampled from a man between 45 and 60 years old in good health and CMV-seronegative.

This chain's CDR3 is CSVLGQGWMGTEAFF. The CDR3 DNA reads as TGCAGCGTTTTGGGGCAGGGTTGGATGGGGACTGAAGCTTTCTTT. This chain connects TRBV29-1 to TRBJ1-1; a weak D match, TRBD1 (5 bases). V lost 5 bases and J lost 5, with 21 bases in between. The CDR3 extends over 15 amino acids. Germline CDR1 and CDR2: SQVTM and ANQGSEA.